The source of this TCR beta chain is a study of T cell responses to AZD1222 COVID-19 vaccine. CDR1 is SGHNT, CDR2 YYREEE, per germline (reference sequence). Trimming stripped 2 bases from V and 3 bases from J, with 20 bases between. The CDR3 spans 17 residues. TCRdb keeps only in-frame clones here, not all; method: immunoSEQ multiplex PCR. In the table there are some 150,000 clones, 85% to 95% of which are singletons. This clone was seen only a few times. This receptor was taken from an adult in good health. The chain links TRBV5-4 to TRBJ1-2, with D tentatively TRBD1 (6 bases). Here the sequenced sample was peripheral blood, taken on day 0 of AZD1222 vaccination. The CDR3 spells CASSLPQGGSRDYGYTF. The CDR3 DNA is TGTGCCAGCAGCTTACCACAGGGTGGAAGTAGGGACTATGGCTACACCTTC.